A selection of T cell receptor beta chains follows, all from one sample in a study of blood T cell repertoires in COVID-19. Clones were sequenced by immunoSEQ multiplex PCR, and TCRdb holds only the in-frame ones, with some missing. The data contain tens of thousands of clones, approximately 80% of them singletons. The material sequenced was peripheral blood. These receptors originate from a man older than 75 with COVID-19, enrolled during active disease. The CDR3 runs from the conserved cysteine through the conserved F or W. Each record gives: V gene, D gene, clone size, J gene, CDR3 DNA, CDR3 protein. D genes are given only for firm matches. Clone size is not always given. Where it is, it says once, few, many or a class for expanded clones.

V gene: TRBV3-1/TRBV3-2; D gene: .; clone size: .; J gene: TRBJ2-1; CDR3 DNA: TGTGCCAGCAGCCAAGCAGTTCGGGGAAATGAGCAGTTCTTC; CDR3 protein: CASSQAVRGNEQFF
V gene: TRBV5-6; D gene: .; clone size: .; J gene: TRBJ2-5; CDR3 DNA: TGTGCCAGCAGCCTAACCAGACAGTTCCAAGAGACCCAGTACTTC; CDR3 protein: CASSLTRQFQETQYF
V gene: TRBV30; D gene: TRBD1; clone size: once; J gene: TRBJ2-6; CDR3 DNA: TGTGCCCGACAGGGCACCGGGGCCAACGTCCTGACTTTC; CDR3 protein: CARQGTGANVLTF
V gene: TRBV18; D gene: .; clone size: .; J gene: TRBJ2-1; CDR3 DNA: TGTGCCAGCTCACCAGAGAATGAGCAGTTCTTC; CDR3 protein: CASSPENEQFF
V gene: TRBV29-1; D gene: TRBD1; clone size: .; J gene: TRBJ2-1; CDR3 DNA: TGCAGCGCCAAAGGGGGCACCGGGGAGAATGAGCAGTTCTTC; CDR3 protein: CSAKGGTGENEQFF
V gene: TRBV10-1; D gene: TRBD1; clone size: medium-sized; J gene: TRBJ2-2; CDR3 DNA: TGCGCCAGCAGCCAGACAGGGGACGGCGGGGAGCTGTTTTTT; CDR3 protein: CASSQTGDGGELFF
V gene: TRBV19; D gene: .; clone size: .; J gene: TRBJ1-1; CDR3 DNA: TGTGCCAGTAGTCCTACCCCCGCTGAAGCTTTCTTT; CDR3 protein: CASSPTPAEAFF
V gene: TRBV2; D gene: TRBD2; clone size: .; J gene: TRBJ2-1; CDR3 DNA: TGTGCCAGCAGTGTAAGGACTAGCGGGAGCAATGAGCAGTTCTTC; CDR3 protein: CASSVRTSGSNEQFF
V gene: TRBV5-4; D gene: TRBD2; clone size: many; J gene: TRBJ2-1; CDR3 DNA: TGTGCCAGCAGTCGAGCGGGAGGGGTCAATGAGCAGTTCTTC; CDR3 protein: CASSRAGGVNEQFF
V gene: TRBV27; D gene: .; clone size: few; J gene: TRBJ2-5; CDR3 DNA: TGTGCCAGCAGCACCCGTTGGACAGAAGTTCACGGAGAGACCCAGTACTTC; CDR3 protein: CASSTRWTEVHGETQYF
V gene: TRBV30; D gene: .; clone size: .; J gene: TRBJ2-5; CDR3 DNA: TGTGCCTGGAGTGCAGGATACCAAGAGACCCAGTACTTC; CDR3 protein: CAWSAGYQETQYF
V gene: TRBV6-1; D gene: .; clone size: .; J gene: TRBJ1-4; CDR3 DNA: TGTGCCAGCAGTGAAGCTCTGGGGCTGAATGAAAAACTGTTTTTT; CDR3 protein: CASSEALGLNEKLFF
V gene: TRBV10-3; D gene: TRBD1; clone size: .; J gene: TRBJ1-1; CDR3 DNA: TGTGCCATCAGTGAGACATACGGGACAGGGGGCGGTGAAGCTTTCTTT; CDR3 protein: CAISETYGTGGGEAFF
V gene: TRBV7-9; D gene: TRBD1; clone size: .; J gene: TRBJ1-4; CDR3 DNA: TGTGCCAGCAGCTTGCAGGGGGGCTCGAATGAAAAACTGTTTTTT; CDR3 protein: CASSLQGGSNEKLFF
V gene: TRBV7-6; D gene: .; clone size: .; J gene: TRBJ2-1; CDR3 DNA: TGTGCCAGCAGCTTAGCGTCTACAGGCCAACTCCGGAGACGAGGTGGTGAGCAGTTCTTC; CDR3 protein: CASSLASTGQLRRRGGEQFF
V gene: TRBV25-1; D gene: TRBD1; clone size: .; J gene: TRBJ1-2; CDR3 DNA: TGTGCCAGCAGTGAACCCAACAGGGGGCTGAATGGCTACACCTTC; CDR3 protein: CASSEPNRGLNGYTF
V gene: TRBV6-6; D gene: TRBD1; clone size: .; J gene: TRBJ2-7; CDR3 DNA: TGTGCCAGCAGTTCCAGGACAGGGGGTTTCGGCGAGCAGTACTTC; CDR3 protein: CASSSRTGGFGEQYF